Listed here are 2 T cell receptor beta chains from one sample, sequenced in a study of blood T cell repertoires in COVID-19. The method was immunoSEQ multiplex PCR; TCRdb's version includes in-frame clones alone and lacks a portion of them. The sample records roughly 84,000 clones, 70% to 90% being singletons. The sample consisted of peripheral blood. These receptors came from a woman aged 80 or over with acute or convalescent COVID-19.

This rearrangement joins TRBV5-1 to TRBJ2-3; 8 nucleotides line up with TRBD1. From germline, CDR1 is SGHRS and CDR2 YFSETQ. V was pared by 1 base and J by 4 bases, with 8 bases of the junction left unmatched. The CDR3 consists of 16 residues. This chain's CDR3 is CASSLTLDRDSDTQYF. CDR3 coding DNA: TGCGCCAGCAGCTTGACACTGGACAGGGATTCAGATACGCAGTATTTT.

This chain uses TRBV4-1 with TRBJ2-1; D gene unclear. V was trimmed by 0 bases and J by 11 bases, leaving 14 bases between them. The CDR3 covers 14 residues. Germline assignment: CDR1 MGHRA and CDR2 YSYEKL. The CDR3 sequence is CASSQDLSLSQQFF. The CDR3 DNA follows: TGCGCCAGCAGCCAAGATTTGTCTCTGTCCCAGCAGTTCTTC.